This entry lists 25 T cell receptor beta chains sequenced from one sample in a study of blood T cell repertoires in COVID-19. The data were produced by immunoSEQ multiplex PCR, yet TCRdb's version contains in-frame clones alone and is incomplete. The table records hundreds of thousands of clones, roughly nine tenths of them present only once. Sample: PBMCs or T cells enriched from blood (not recorded which). Source of these receptors: a man aged 18 to 30 who had recovered from COVID-19.

The chain uses TRBV9 and TRBJ1-1; a possible D gene is TRBD1 (5 bases). CDR3 length equals 15 residues. Germline CDR1 reads SGDLS; CDR2 reads YYNGEE. Trimming left V 0 bases short and J 0 bases short, with 9 bases between. The CDR3 reads CASSVDPGVNTEAFF. Written as DNA, the CDR3 is TGTGCCAGCAGCGTAGATCCGGGGGTGAACACTGAAGCTTTCTTT.

The chain joins TRBV3-1 (or the pseudogene TRBV3-2) to TRBJ2-5; weak D call: TRBD1 (6 bases). CDR1 LGHDT and CDR2 YNNKEL come from the germline V gene (reference sequence). The germline V and J ends were trimmed by 1 base and 3 bases, with 15 bases remaining between them. CDR3 length equals 16 residues. In DNA form, the CDR3 reads TGTGCCAGCAGCCAAGCCGGGACACGTATTAAAGAGACCCAGTACTTC. Encoded protein: CASSQAGTRIKETQYF.

This clone was counted a single time. The chain joins TRBV5-5 to TRBJ1-5; D not certain. Germline V gives CDR1 SGHKS, CDR2 YYEKEE (reference sequence). The CDR3 consists of 14 residues. The ends were cut back, 4 bases at V and 1 base at J, with 9 bases in the middle. The CDR3 loop is CASSQEGSNQPQHF. For the CDR3, the DNA is TGTGCCAGCAGCCAGGAGGGAAGCAATCAGCCCCAGCATTTT.

The chain combines TRBV19 with TRBJ2-1; 10 nucleotides agree with TRBD1. From germline, CDR1 is LNHDA and CDR2 SQIVND (reference sequence). The CDR3 is 14 amino acids. The V gene end was trimmed by 6 bases and the J gene end by 5 bases; junction bases not matched to a gene: 4. The CDR3 DNA is TGTGCCAGTAGACGGGACAGGGGTCACAATGAGCAGTTCTTC. This encodes CASRRDRGHNEQFF.

The chain uses TRBV5-1 and TRBJ2-3; 10 nucleotides align to TRBD1. The CDR3 has 15 amino acids. J lost 4 bases, V lost 0 bases, and 2 bases had no gene match. The germline CDR1 and CDR2 sequences are SGHRS and YFSETQ. This chain's CDR3 is CASSLEGQGSDTQYF. CDR3 DNA: TGCGCCAGCAGCTTGGAGGGACAGGGGTCAGATACGCAGTATTTT. Using reference TRBV5-1 and TRBJ2-3 for the parts outside the CDR3, the full variable domain is KAGVTQTPRYLIKTRGQQVTLSCSPISGHRSVSWYQQTPGQGLQFLFEYFSETQRNKGNFPGRFSGRQFSNSRSEMNVSTLELGDSALYLCASSLEGQGSDTQYFGPGTRLTVL.

This sequence joins TRBV1 and TRBJ2-1; TRBD2, as called in the table, went unchecked against the DNA. TRBV1 represents a pseudogene. The CDR3 runs 13 residues. The CDR3 DNA reads TGCACCAGCACCGCGACTTGGTACAATGAGCAGTTCTTC. The encoded protein is CTSTATWYNEQFF.

The chain has TRBV6-4 and TRBJ1-1, with no clear D. This CDR3 region has 13 residues. The ends were cut back, 4 bases at V and 8 bases at J, with 14 bases in the middle. In germline, CDR1 is MRHNA, CDR2 SNTAGT. In DNA, the CDR3 is TGTGCCAGCAGTGTCGACACAGTGGGCGAAGCTTTCTTT. Translation: CASSVDTVGEAFF.

The rearrangement uses TRBV6-5 and TRBJ1-1; TRBD1 agrees at 9 bases. This CDR3 region has 15 residues. V dropped 6 bases and J dropped 1; count of bases not matched to a gene: 6. From germline, CDR1 is MNHEY and CDR2 SVGAGI. The CDR3 here is CASSLQGASNTEAFF. CDR3 coding DNA: TGTGCCAGCAGCCTACAGGGGGCCTCGAACACTGAAGCTTTCTTT.

This chain links TRBV4-1 with TRBJ1-2; 10 nucleotides agree with TRBD1. Germline lookup yields CDR1 MGHRA and CDR2 YSYEKL. The V and J ends lost 1 base and 7 bases, in that order; junction bases with no gene match: 9. The CDR3 has 16 amino acids. As DNA, the CDR3 is TGCGCCAGCAGCCAAGCCGGACAGGGGGTTGGTGGTGGCTACACCTTC. As protein: CASSQAGQGVGGGYTF.

This CDR3 reads CASSISRDREGAFF. DNA for the CDR3: TGTGCCAGTAGTATAAGCAGGGACAGAGAAGGAGCTTTCTTT. The rearrangement links TRBV19 to TRBJ1-1; 7 bases align to TRBD1. Per the germline V gene, CDR1 is LNHDA and CDR2 is SQIVND (reference sequence). Trimming cost V 2 bases and J 10 bases; bases outside gene matches: 10. This CDR3 has 14 residues.

This chain uses TRBV28 with TRBJ1-1; TRBD1 aligns across 9 bases. The germline V gene has CDR1 MDHEN and CDR2 SYDVKM. J gave up 5 bases and V 3 bases, and 7 bases lay outside the gene matches. The CDR3 runs 15 residues. DNA of the CDR3: TGTGCCAGCAGTTTTCGGACAGGGGTCGGGACTGAAGCTTTCTTT. This gives the protein CASSFRTGVGTEAFF.

V is TRBV9 and J is TRBJ1-3, with a possible D match to TRBD1 (6 bases). Germline V gene sequence: CDR1 SGDLS, CDR2 YYNGEE. CDR3 length equals 16 residues. Trimming removed 3 bases at V and 6 bases at J, with 19 bases between. In nucleotides, the CDR3 is TGTGCCAGCAGCGCCTCCCGGGACACAAGGACAAACACCATATATTTT. Its translation: CASSASRDTRTNTIYF.

V usage is TRBV7-3 and J usage is TRBJ2-2; weak D call: TRBD2 (6 bases). The CDR3 loop spans 16 amino acids. With 2 bases removed from V and 5 bases from J, the gap between germline ends came to 15 bases. From germline, CDR1 is SGHTA and CDR2 FQGTGA. The CDR3: CASSLQSAGTTGELFF. The CDR3 DNA sequence: TGTGCCAGCAGCTTACAGTCGGCGGGAACAACCGGGGAGCTGTTTTTT. The full variable domain, in which reference TRBV7-3 and TRBJ2-2 provide the parts outside the CDR3, is GAGVSQTPSNKVTEKGKYVELRCDPISGHTALYWYRQSLGQGPEFLIYFQGTGAADDSGLPNDRFFAVRPEGSVSTLKIQRTERGDSAVYLCASSLQSAGTTGELFFGEGSRLTVL.

The V gene is TRBV6-5, the J gene TRBJ1-3, with TRBD1 matching 10 bases. This CDR3 has 15 residues. Losses at the gene ends were 5 bases for V and 4 bases for J; bases not matched to a gene: 5. CDR1 and CDR2 from the germline V gene are MNHEY and SVGAGI. The DNA for the CDR3 is TGTGCCAGCAGTACGACAGGGGGCCGAGGAAACACCATATATTTT. Translating gives CASSTTGGRGNTIYF.

This chain connects TRBV11-2 to TRBJ1-1; D might be TRBD1 (5 bases). The CDR3 runs to 19 residues. CDR1 and CDR2 (germline): SGHAT, FQNNGV. Between the trimmed V and J ends, which lost 5 bases and 4 bases, there was a span of 29 bases. CDR3 nucleotides: TGTGCCAGCAGCGTTATGTCCGACAGTCTGGCTCTGGTGAGCACTGAAGCTTTCTTT. This gives the protein CASSVMSDSLALVSTEAFF. The full variable domain, its missing parts supplied by reference TRBV11-2 and TRBJ1-1, is EAGVAQSPRYKIIEKRQSVAFWCNPISGHATLYWYQQILGQGPKLLIQFQNNGVVDDSQLPKDRFSAERLKGVDSTLKIQPAKLEDSAVYLCASSVMSDSLALVSTEAFFGQGTRLTVV.

V gene TRBV4-3 combines with J gene TRBJ2-6, with 7 bases identical to TRBD1. The junction had 12 bases not matched to a gene; V was cut back by 4 bases and J by 0 bases. The CDR3 has 19 amino acids. Germline CDR1 is LGHNA and CDR2 is YSLEER. This CDR3 reads CASSPVSQGRHSGANVLTF. The CDR3, as DNA: TGCGCCAGCAGCCCCGTATCACAGGGGAGACACTCTGGGGCCAACGTCCTGACTTTC.

V and J are TRBV7-3 and TRBJ1-1; D ambiguous. V lost 3 bases, J lost 4 bases, and 12 bases lay in between. The CDR3 loop spans 14 amino acids. The germline CDR1 and CDR2 sequences are SGHTA and FQGTGA. CDR3 nucleotides: TGTGCCAGCAGCTTTCTCCCTAGAGGCACTGAAGCTTTCTTT. This codes for CASSFLPRGTEAFF.

V usage is TRBV13 and J usage is TRBJ2-5; 8 bases are shared with TRBD1. CDR3 length equals 16 residues. Germline V lookup: CDR1 PRHDT, CDR2 FYEKMQ (reference sequence). V gave up 5 bases and J gave up 1 base; unmatched junction bases: 9. The CDR3 nucleotides are TGTGCCAGCAGCCCCCACCCGGGACAGGTCCAAGAGACCCAGTACTTC. This gives the protein CASSPHPGQVQETQYF.

V gene TRBV18 combines with J gene TRBJ1-4; D perhaps matches TRBD1 (6 bases). Germline values: CDR1 KGHSH, CDR2 LQKENI. This CDR3 is built from 15 residues. V shed 5 bases and J shed 5 bases, with 15 bases lying between them. CDR3: CASSANRAPNEKLFF. The CDR3 coding sequence is TGTGCCAGCTCAGCCAACAGGGCTCCAAATGAAAAACTGTTTTTT.

The chain is built from TRBV7-9 and TRBJ1-6; the D gene is possibly TRBD1 (5 bases). The CDR3 is 16 residues long. V shed 5 bases and J shed 7 bases, with 18 bases lying between them. The germline V gene has CDR1 SEHNR and CDR2 FQNEAQ (reference sequence). CDR3 region: CASSPTGGVHNSPLHF. In DNA, the CDR3 is TGTGCCAGCAGCCCAACGGGGGGGGTCCACAATTCACCCCTCCACTTT.

A few counts support this clone. The chain recombines TRBV19 with TRBJ2-2, with 7 positions matching TRBD1. Looked up from germline, CDR1 is LNHDA and CDR2 is SQIVND (reference sequence). V was clipped by 9 bases and J by 1 base; unmatched bases: 5. This CDR3 has 14 amino acids. In DNA, the CDR3 is TGTGCCAGCTTAGGACAGGTGAACACCGGGGAGCTGTTTTTT. It codes for CASLGQVNTGELFF.

The chain is built from TRBV11-2 and TRBJ2-1; TRBD2 agrees at 7 bases. Trimming removed 6 bases from V and 3 bases from J; junction bases left unmatched: 5. This CDR3 spans 14 amino acids. The germline V gene encodes CDR1 SGHAT and CDR2 FQNNGV. CDR3 loop: CASSPGGNYNEQFF. The CDR3 region has the DNA TGTGCCAGCAGTCCCGGGGGGAACTACAATGAGCAGTTCTTC.

V gene TRBV29-1 combines with J gene TRBJ1-1; D unclear. V lost 4 bases to trimming and J lost 1 base, with 22 bases between them. CDR3 size: 17 residues. Germline-derived CDR1 and CDR2 are SQVTM and ANQGSEA. The CDR3 loop is CSVVNGTIPRQNTEAFF. Here the CDR3 DNA reads TGCAGCGTTGTCAATGGCACGATACCCCGACAGAACACTGAAGCTTTCTTT.

This chain links TRBV30 with TRBJ2-7, with a possible D match to TRBD1 (5 bases). V was trimmed by 0 bases and J by 6 bases, leaving 15 bases between them. From germline, CDR1 is GTSNPN and CDR2 SVGIG (reference sequence). This CDR3 comprises 14 residues. This chain's CDR3 is CAWSVQLQESEQYF. The CDR3 DNA reads TGTGCCTGGAGTGTACAATTACAGGAGAGCGAGCAGTACTTC.

The chain uses TRBV28 and TRBJ2-1, with unresolved D. This CDR3 is 15 amino acids long. The germline V gene encodes CDR1 MDHEN and CDR2 SYDVKM. Trimming removed 2 bases from V and 1 base from J, with 9 bases in between. The CDR3 DNA sequence: TGTGCCAGCAGTTTAGTAGAGAGTTCCTACAATGAGCAGTTCTTC. It translates to CASSLVESSYNEQFF. The full variable domain, its missing parts supplied by reference TRBV28 and TRBJ2-1, is DVKVTQSSRYLVKRTGEKVFLECVQDMDHENMFWYRQDPGLGLRLIYFSYDVKMKEKGDIPEGYSVSREKKERFSLILESASTNQTSMYLCASSLVESSYNEQFFGPGTRLTVL.